This entry lists 22 T cell receptor beta chains sequenced from one sample in a study of blood T cell repertoires in COVID-19. The protocol was immunoSEQ multiplex PCR, while the TCRdb copy is restricted to in-frame clones and leaves out a portion. Of fewer than 80,000 clones listed, 80% to 95% are singletons. Material: peripheral blood. The receptors here all came from a human donor in a cohort sampled during active COVID-19.

The CDR3 sequence: CASNTRIAPSTGELFF. In DNA, the CDR3 is TGTGCCAGTAATACCCGAATAGCTCCCTCCACCGGGGAGCTGTTTTTT. This chain uses TRBV19 with TRBJ2-2; D gene unclear. The V end was cut by 7 bases, the J end by 4 bases, with 19 bases between. This CDR3 spans 16 amino acids. Germline lookup yields CDR1 LNHDA and CDR2 SQIVND (reference sequence).

This chain links TRBV24-1 with TRBJ2-1; D is possibly TRBD2 (6 bases). The CDR3 is 16 residues long. Germline-derived CDR1 and CDR2 are KGHDR and SFDVKD. Trimming stripped 3 bases from V and 0 bases from J, with 11 bases between. CDR3: CATSDNVADSYNEQFF. The CDR3 DNA reads as TGTGCCACCAGTGATAATGTAGCGGACTCCTACAATGAGCAGTTCTTC.

The CDR3 spells CASSRYVAVEQNTGELFF. Written as DNA, the CDR3 is TGTGCCAGTAGCCGTTACGTAGCGGTTGAACAAAACACCGGGGAGCTGTTTTTT. J is TRBJ2-2 and V is TRBV19, with D tentatively TRBD2 (6 bases). Germline V gene sequence: CDR1 LNHDA, CDR2 SQIVND (reference sequence). V was pared by 6 bases and J by 2 bases, with 22 bases between. The length of the CDR3 is 18 residues.

The chain carries TRBV19 and TRBJ2-2; 7 nucleotides agree with TRBD2. With V trimmed by 10 bases and J by 3 bases, 11 bases remained unmatched. The CDR3 is 15 residues long. Germline V gene data show CDR1 as LNHDA and CDR2 as SQIVND (reference sequence). CDR3 sequence reads: CATLGGGPDTGELFF. For the CDR3, the DNA is TGTGCCACCCTGGGGGGAGGGCCAGACACCGGGGAGCTGTTTTTT.

V and J are TRBV7-9 and TRBJ1-6; D is unclear. The V end was cut by 4 bases, the J end by 9 bases, with 13 bases between. Germline V gives CDR1 SEHNR, CDR2 FQNEAQ (reference sequence). The CDR3 is made up of 14 amino acids. The chain's CDR3 is CASSSRETGSPLHF. The CDR3 DNA follows: TGTGCCAGCAGCTCCCGGGAGACCGGTTCACCCCTCCACTTT.

This chain uses TRBV6-5 with TRBJ1-6; possible D gene TRBD1, 5 bases. The CDR3 covers 14 residues. Trimming pared 2 bases from V and 9 bases from J, leaving 11 bases between. The germline gives CDR1 MNHEY, CDR2 SVGAGI. The CDR3 spells CASSYTRGGSPLHF. The CDR3 DNA sequence: TGTGCCAGCAGTTACACCCGGGGGGGTTCACCCCTCCACTTT.

The chain is built from TRBV5-5 and TRBJ2-3; TRBD1 might be the D (7 bases). The CDR3 has 13 amino acids. Per germline, CDR1 SGHKS and CDR2 YYEKEE (reference sequence). Trimming removed 4 bases at V and 3 bases at J, with 9 bases between. The CDR3 reads CASSPGGTDTQYF. DNA of the CDR3: TGTGCCAGCAGCCCAGGGGGGACAGATACGCAGTATTTT.

The chain carries TRBV7-8 and TRBJ2-7; D is ambiguous. With 4 bases removed from V and 6 bases from J, the gap between germline ends came to 13 bases. Germline V gene sequence: CDR1 SGHVS, CDR2 FQNEAQ. The CDR3 extends over 13 amino acids. As DNA, the CDR3 is TGTGCCAGCAGCTACCTAGGAACGGGCGAGCAGTACTTC. This codes for CASSYLGTGEQYF.

This clone appeared a single time. The CDR3 sequence: CASSLGRGLPRAFF. The CDR3 DNA reads TGTGCCAGCAGCTTAGGCAGGGGGCTCCCGAGGGCTTTCTTT. The chain carries TRBV7-2 and TRBJ1-1; TRBD1 aligns across 8 bases. Germline CDR1 reads SGHTA; CDR2 reads FQGNSA. The CDR3 length is 14 residues. V lost 1 base, J lost 11 bases, and 9 bases stayed unmatched.

The CDR3 nucleotides read TGTGCCATCAGTGAGTCGGGGGGTCAAGCTTTCTTT. Translating it yields CAISESGGQAFF. This rearrangement joins TRBV10-3 to TRBJ1-1; D is possibly TRBD1 (5 bases). The germline V gene encodes CDR1 ENHRY and CDR2 SYGVKD. The CDR3 is 12 residues long. V gave up 0 bases and J gave up 9 bases, with 8 bases separating them.

The rearrangement links TRBV2 to TRBJ1-4; possibly TRBD1 for D (5 bases). From germline, CDR1 is SNHLY and CDR2 FYNNEI. The CDR3 is 14 amino acids. Trimming took off 8 bases at V and 3 bases at J, with 13 bases between the two ends. CDR3 loop: CASGGGFPNEKLFF. CDR3 bases: TGTGCCAGCGGGGGGGGGTTTCCTAATGAAAAACTGTTTTTT.

This clone was recorded only once. The V call is TRBV2, the J call TRBJ2-7; TRBD2 aligns across 7 bases. This CDR3 is 13 amino acids long. With V trimmed by 8 bases and J by 7 bases, 11 bases remained unmatched. The germline V gene has CDR1 SNHLY and CDR2 FYNNEI. This CDR3 is CASYVGGFGEQYF. The CDR3, as DNA: TGTGCCAGCTACGTCGGGGGGTTTGGGGAGCAGTACTTC.

Points on this clone: One end of the junction fails to match germline, which may point to a read error. The chain uses TRBV7-7 and TRBJ2-2, with 7 bases matching TRBD2. Germline values: CDR1 SSHAT, CDR2 FNYEAQ (reference sequence). The CDR3 has 15 residues. CDR3 sequence (DNA): TGTGCTAGCAGCCCCACTACGGGGGGCACCGGGGAGCTGTTTTTT. Protein sequence: CASSPTTGGTGELFF.

This sequence joins TRBV28 and TRBJ2-7, with D maybe TRBD1 (5 bases). Germline assignment: CDR1 MDHEN and CDR2 SYDVKM. Trimming left V 5 bases short and J 6 bases short, with 26 bases between. This CDR3 is built from 17 residues. The CDR3 loop is CASSPPKGPRSPLEQYF. CDR3 bases: TGTGCCAGCAGTCCCCCCAAGGGGCCCCGGAGCCCCCTCGAGCAGTACTTC.

This sequence joins TRBV3-1 (or the pseudogene TRBV3-2) and TRBJ2-3; the match to TRBD2 covers 8 bases. Germline V gene data show CDR1 as LGHDT and CDR2 as YNNKEL (reference sequence). There are 16 residues in the CDR3. V gave up 4 bases and J gave up 3 bases; unmatched junction bases: 9. CDR3: CASSPSGGGKTDTQYF. The CDR3 DNA follows: TGTGCCAGCAGCCCCTCGGGGGGGGGCAAAACAGATACGCAGTATTTT.

The genes are TRBV11-3 and TRBJ1-1; D is undetermined. The CDR3 totals 13 residues. Trimming stripped 4 bases from V and 1 base from J, with 7 bases between. Per the germline V gene, CDR1 is SGHNT and CDR2 is YENEEA. CDR3 sequence: CASSSGSNTEAFF. DNA for the CDR3: TGTGCCAGCAGCTCGGGATCGAACACTGAAGCTTTCTTT.

The V and J genes are TRBV11-2 and TRBJ2-7; D not resolved. V was cut by 2 bases and J by 0 bases, with 8 bases left in between. CDR1 is SGHAT, CDR2 FQNNGV, per germline. This CDR3 is built from 14 residues. This CDR3 is CASSLQRSSYEQYF. The CDR3 bases are TGTGCCAGCAGCTTACAGCGTAGCTCCTACGAGCAGTACTTC.

The chain is built from TRBV20-1 and TRBJ2-1; D uncertain. The CDR3 is 11 amino acids. Germline CDR1 DFQATT, CDR2 SNEGSKA (reference sequence). V was trimmed by 2 bases and J by 10 bases, leaving 9 bases between them. The CDR3 coding sequence is TGCAGTGCTAGACTATACCACGAGCAGTTCTTC. This sequence encodes CSARLYHEQFF.

The V call is TRBV5-1, the J call TRBJ1-6; tentatively, D is TRBD1 (6 bases). The V end was cut by 0 bases, the J end by 8 bases, with 12 bases between. Germline loops: CDR1 SGHRS, CDR2 YFSETQ. The CDR3 contains 15 residues. The CDR3 DNA is TGCGCCAGCAGCTTGGTGGCGGGGGGCGATTCACCCCTCCACTTT. Protein product: CASSLVAGGDSPLHF.

The chain couples TRBV28 to TRBJ1-1; D call uncertain. This CDR3 is built from 11 residues. The germline CDR1 and CDR2 sequences are MDHEN and SYDVKM. V was cut by 6 bases and J by 1 base, with 3 bases left in between. The CDR3 here is CASSKNTEAFF. In nucleotides, the CDR3 is TGTGCCAGCAGCAAGAACACTGAAGCTTTCTTT.

The rearrangement uses TRBV5-5 and TRBJ2-2, with a possible D match to TRBD2 (5 bases). V gave up 2 bases and J gave up 3 bases, with 5 bases separating them. This CDR3 is built from 13 residues. CDR1 and CDR2 from the germline V gene are SGHKS and YYEKEE (reference sequence). Here the CDR3 reads CASSFGDTGELFF. DNA of the CDR3: TGTGCCAGCAGCTTCGGGGACACCGGGGAGCTGTTTTTT.

This clone was counted only a few times. The chain employs TRBV15 and TRBJ2-7; the D gene is possibly TRBD1 (6 bases). The V end was cut by 1 base, the J end by 4 bases, with 11 bases between. This CDR3 comprises 14 residues. Germline V lookup: CDR1 LNHNV, CDR2 YYDKDF (reference sequence). The CDR3 bases are TGTGCCACCAGCAGAGGAGACAGGAGGTACGAGCAGTACTTC. Amino acid sequence: CATSRGDRRYEQYF.